The 8 T cell receptor beta chains presented below share a single source sample, sequenced in a study of T cells in Graves' hyperthyroidism and ophthalmopathy. Authors of the study amplified TCR beta CDR3 regions from RNA transcripts. HTBI primers drove first-round RT-PCR of the TCR CDR3. In TCRdb, the multiplex PCR reads were re-called with MiXCR into one record per CDR3 protein. The data show 250,000 to 300,000 distinct CDR3 sequences, around a fifth seen once. The sample comprised blood. These receptors came from a man aged 50 or older with Graves' ophthalmopathy.

J is TRBJ2-1 and V is TRBV20-1; D is ambiguous. The CDR3 totals 15 residues. V shed 3 bases and J shed 0 bases, with 12 bases lying between them. Germline-derived CDR1 and CDR2 are DFQATT and SNEGSKA (reference sequence). This CDR3 reads CSARGGYSSYNEQFF. CDR3 nucleotide sequence: TGCAGTGCTAGGGGCGGTTACAGCTCCTACAATGAGCAGTTCTTC.

Ten or more counts support this clonotype. The chain links TRBV28 to TRBJ2-1; 11 positions agree with TRBD1. The CDR3 is made up of 15 amino acids. Germline V lookup: CDR1 MDHEN, CDR2 SYDVKM. Trimming took 5 bases from V and 7 from J; bases not matched to a gene: 7. The CDR3 sequence: CASSPGQGAGNEQFF. CDR3 nucleotides: TGTGCCAGCAGTCCCGGACAGGGGGCTGGTAATGAGCAGTTCTTC.

At least ten counts were recorded for this clonotype. The V call is TRBV28, the J call TRBJ1-5; D is uncertain. The CDR3 sequence is 13 residues long. V shed 7 bases and J shed 1 base, with 8 bases lying between them. CDR1 is MDHEN, CDR2 SYDVKM, per germline. The CDR3 DNA sequence: TGTGCCAGCATCAGGCAGAGCAATCAGCCCCAGCATTTT. It specifies CASIRQSNQPQHF.

The J gene is TRBJ1-6, the V gene TRBV11-2; D is unclear. The V gene's germline CDR1 is SGHAT and CDR2 FQNNGV. The CDR3 is 14 residues long. V dropped 1 base and J dropped 5 bases, with 6 bases sitting between them. The CDR3 loop is CASSLVRNNSPLHF. The CDR3 nucleotides read TGTGCCAGCAGCTTAGTACGGAATAATTCACCCCTCCACTTT.

This clonotype was found many times. The chain couples TRBV5-1 to TRBJ1-4; D call uncertain. This CDR3 region has 14 residues. The germline V gene has CDR1 SGHRS and CDR2 YFSETQ. The ends were cut back, 1 base at V and 2 bases at J, with 6 bases in the middle. The CDR3: CASSLMGTNEKLFF. The CDR3 nucleotides are TGCGCCAGCAGCTTGATGGGGACTAATGAAAAACTGTTTTTT.

This clonotype was seen at least ten times. The junction and the germline gene differ at one end; a read error may be behind it. The chain combines TRBV7-7 with TRBJ2-1; the match to TRBD2 covers 10 bases. The germline CDR1 and CDR2 sequences are SSHAT and FNYEAQ (reference sequence). CDR3 size: 15 residues. This CDR3 reads CASSLYGLADNEQFF. In nucleotides, the CDR3 is TGTGCTAGCAGCTTATACGGACTAGCGGACAATGAGCAGTTCTTC.

This clonotype has at least ten counts. The chain combines TRBV5-6 with TRBJ2-3, with TRBD1 matching over 10 bases. From germline, CDR1 is SGHDT and CDR2 YYEEEE. The ends lost 5 bases at V and 6 bases at J; junction bases unmatched: 3. The CDR3 is 13 amino acids. Here the CDR3 reads CASRGQGTDTQYF. DNA of the CDR3: TGTGCCAGCAGGGGACAGGGGACCGATACGCAGTATTTT. Using reference TRBV5-6 and TRBJ2-3 for the parts outside the CDR3, the full variable domain is DAGVTQSPTHLIKTRGQQVTLRCSPKSGHDTVSWYQQALGQGPQFIFQYYEEEERQRGNFPDRFSGHQFPNYSSELNVNALLLGDSALYLCASRGQGTDTQYFGPGTRLTVL.

The V and J genes are TRBV3-1 and TRBJ2-5, with D perhaps assigned TRBD1 or TRBD2 (6 bases each). The CDR3 length is 16 residues. The V gene's germline CDR1 is LGHDT and CDR2 YNNKEL (reference sequence). V lost 0 bases and J 5 bases, leaving 16 bases between the germline ends. CDR3 nucleotide sequence: TGTGCCAGCAGCCAAGACCCCAGGGGAGGAGAGGAGACCCAGTACTTC. Translating gives CASSQDPRGGEETQYF.